This T cell receptor beta chain was identified during a study of blood T cell repertoires in COVID-19. In the original workflow: Quantification of nucleated cells was approximated via reference gene primer amplification. The data were produced by immunoSEQ multiplex PCR, yet TCRdb's version contains in-frame clones alone and is incomplete. V, J and clone size are taken as reported in that table, and D and trimming were inferred from the DNA itself. The sample lists about 53,000 clones, 75% to 90% seen once, with roughly 5.3% in the top ten. The CDR3 is 16 amino acids. Germline values: CDR1 PRHDT, CDR2 FYEKMQ (reference sequence). The V gene end was trimmed by 5 bases and the J gene end by 0 bases; junction bases not matched to a gene: 3.

The sequence derives from a man in his 60s with active COVID-19. The V call is TRBV13, the J call TRBJ2-7; 14 bases match TRBD2. The specimen sequenced was peripheral blood. CDR3 protein: CASSRGLAGGSYEQYF. The CDR3 nucleotides are TGTGCCAGCAGCCGAGGACTAGCGGGGGGCTCCTACGAGCAGTACTTC.